The clone carrying this T cell receptor beta chain was seen at least ten times. The antigen is unknown. This sample was taken from a study of read filtering for tumor transcriptome and immune sequencing. Overall study context: R-ISS stage counts were roughly 8 for I, roughly 16 for II, 6 or 7 for III. Study results and caveats: Correlation between methods rose after single-read clonotypes were removed.

The CDR3 consists of 12 residues. Germline-derived CDR1 and CDR2 are SEHNR and FQNEAQ (reference sequence). Trimming shortened V by 8 bases and J by 5 bases, and 13 bases separated the two germline ends. From 300 to 400 ng of RNA, a library with molecular barcoded alpha/delta and beta/gamma adaptors was made. TCRdb fed the reads into MiXCR, producing one record per CDR3 protein. The sample holds 120,000 or so distinct CDR3 sequences, over 10% seen once. Sequencing input: a population of CD138-negative cells sorted from bone marrow. This receptor was taken from a donor at least 40 years old with multiple myeloma. The J gene is TRBJ2-7, the V gene TRBV7-9; D might be TRBD2 (5 bases). In nucleotides, the CDR3 is TGTGCCAGCGGACTCTCCGGAGACGAGCAGTACTTC. Residues: CASGLSGDEQYF. The full variable domain, with the rest looked up from reference TRBV7-9 and TRBJ2-7, is DTGVSQNPRHKITKRGQNVTFRCDPISEHNRLYWYRQTLGQGPEFLTYFQNEAQLEKSRLLSDRFSAERPKGSFSTLEIQRTEQGDSAMYLCASGLSGDEQYFGPGTRLTVT.